The 27 T cell receptor beta chains reported below all come from one sample, sequenced in a study of blood T cell repertoires in COVID-19. Measured with immunoSEQ multiplex PCR; TCRdb has only the in-frame clones, and not every one. Counted here are roughly 77,000 clones, 76% occurring once; the ten biggest clones make up 15%. Sequencing input: peripheral blood. The receptors derive from a man aged 60-69 years with COVID-19, enrolled during active disease.

This chain joins TRBV3-1 (or the pseudogene TRBV3-2) and TRBJ2-5; TRBD2 aligns across 9 bases. The V and J ends lost 8 bases and 2 bases, in that order; junction bases with no gene match: 6. The CDR3 runs 14 residues. CDR1 is LGHDT and CDR2 is YNNKEL in the germline V gene (reference sequence). CDR3 DNA: TGTGCCAGCTGGGCGGGAGGGGGGCAAGAGACCCAGTACTTC. Translation: CASWAGGGQETQYF.

The V and J genes are TRBV7-2 and TRBJ2-7, with TRBD2 matching over 11 bases. CDR1 and CDR2 from the germline V gene are SGHTA and FQGNSA. The length of the CDR3 is 17 residues. The trim removed 0 bases at V and 3 bases at J, leaving 7 bases unmatched. The CDR3 reads CASSLAGLLAGGYEQYF. The CDR3 nucleotides are TGTGCCAGCAGCTTAGCCGGACTTCTAGCGGGGGGCTACGAGCAGTACTTC. Looking up the rest from reference TRBV7-2 and TRBJ2-7 gives the full variable domain: GAGVSQSPSNKVTEKGKDVELRCDPISGHTALYWYRQSLGQGLEFLIYFQGNSAPDKSGLPSDRFSAERTGGSVSTLTIQRTQQEDSAVYLCASSLAGLLAGGYEQYFGPGTRLTVT.

The chain links TRBV9 to TRBJ2-7; perhaps TRBD2 as D (6 bases). This CDR3 region has 13 residues. The V gene's germline CDR1 is SGDLS and CDR2 YYNGEE. Trimming removed 2 bases at V and 1 base at J, with 7 bases between. The CDR3: CASSVGGSYEQYF. The CDR3 DNA reads as TGTGCCAGCAGCGTTGGGGGGTCCTACGAGCAGTACTTC.

This clone was counted a few times. CDR3: CASSEQLADTQYF. CDR3 DNA: TGTGCCAGCAGTGAACAACTCGCAGATACGCAGTATTTT. The V call is TRBV2, the J call TRBJ2-3; D is undetermined. Trimming stripped 2 bases from V and 4 bases from J, with 7 bases between. This CDR3 contains 13 residues. CDR1 SNHLY and CDR2 FYNNEI come from the germline V gene.

V is TRBV28 and J is TRBJ2-3; possible D gene TRBD2, 7 bases. There are 13 residues in the CDR3. In germline, CDR1 is MDHEN, CDR2 SYDVKM. V dropped 8 bases and J dropped 4 bases, with 13 bases sitting between them. This CDR3 reads CASGGASADTQYF. CDR3 in DNA: TGTGCCAGCGGGGGGGCTAGCGCAGATACGCAGTATTTT. Filled out from reference TRBV28 and TRBJ2-3, the complete variable domain reads DVKVTQSSRYLVKRTGEKVFLECVQDMDHENMFWYRQDPGLGLRLIYFSYDVKMKEKGDIPEGYSVSREKKERFSLILESASTNQTSMYLCASGGASADTQYFGPGTRLTVL.

The chain combines TRBV2 with TRBJ2-2; tentative D call: TRBD1 (5 bases). In germline, CDR1 is SNHLY, CDR2 FYNNEI. The CDR3 runs to 15 residues. V dropped 3 bases and J dropped 5 bases, with 13 bases sitting between them. The CDR3 DNA reads as TGTGCCAGCAGTGAGCAACTGAGACAGACCGGGGAGCTGTTTTTT. This translates into CASSEQLRQTGELFF.

The V call is TRBV6-6, the J call TRBJ2-7; TRBD2 aligns across 14 bases. The germline gives CDR1 MNHNY, CDR2 SVGAGI (reference sequence). The CDR3 has 15 amino acids. With V trimmed by 6 bases and J by 4 bases, 5 bases remained unmatched. DNA of the CDR3: TGTGCCAGCAGGACCGGGACTAGCGGGAGATACGAGCAGTACTTC. Encoded protein: CASRTGTSGRYEQYF.

This clone came up a few times. This chain joins TRBV3-1 (or the pseudogene TRBV3-2) and TRBJ1-2; D is ambiguous. The CDR3 is made up of 12 amino acids. The germline gives CDR1 LGHDT, CDR2 YNNKEL (reference sequence). V shed 7 bases and J shed 3 bases, with 9 bases lying between them. The CDR3 reads CASTSGYYGYTF. In nucleotides, the CDR3 is TGTGCCAGCACCTCAGGTTACTATGGCTACACCTTC.

V is TRBV15 and J is TRBJ1-4; D perhaps matches TRBD1 (5 bases). Trimming removed 0 bases at V and 7 bases at J, with 12 bases between. Germline CDR1 reads LNHNV; CDR2 reads YYDKDF (reference sequence). This CDR3 is 15 amino acids long. In nucleotides, the CDR3 is TGTGCCACCAGCAGAGATCAGGGTACGAGTGAAAAACTGTTTTTT. Encoded protein: CATSRDQGTSEKLFF.

This chain uses TRBV5-4 with TRBJ1-3, with a tentative D call TRBD1 (5 bases). Trimming took off 2 bases at V and 2 bases at J, with 17 bases between the two ends. Germline V CDR1 and CDR2: SGHNT, YYREEE (reference sequence). CDR3 length: 17 amino acids. CDR3 amino acids: CASSLGSGGYAGNTIYF. In nucleotides, the CDR3 is TGTGCCAGCAGCTTAGGTTCTGGGGGGTATGCTGGAAACACCATATATTTT.

This chain connects TRBV11-1 to TRBJ2-5; maybe TRBD1 (5 bases). Germline V gene sequence: CDR1 SGHAT, CDR2 FQDESV (reference sequence). V was pared by 2 bases and J by 0 bases, with 10 bases between. This CDR3 contains 15 residues. CDR3 DNA sequence: TGTGCCAGCAGCTTAACCCAGGGTAACCAAGAGACCCAGTACTTC. It codes for CASSLTQGNQETQYF.

J is TRBJ2-5 and V is TRBV4-1, with a tentative D call TRBD2 (5 bases). V was trimmed by 2 bases and J by 5 bases, leaving 12 bases between them. Germline V gene data show CDR1 as MGHRA and CDR2 as YSYEKL. The CDR3 totals 14 residues. The CDR3 here is CASSQRVASETQYF. The CDR3 DNA is TGCGCCAGCAGCCAACGGGTAGCGTCGGAGACCCAGTACTTC.

This clone was observed once. The chain has TRBV30 and TRBJ2-1; a weak D match, TRBD1 (8 bases). The germline gives CDR1 GTSNPN, CDR2 SVGIG (reference sequence). Trimming removed 5 bases from V and 3 bases from J, with 17 bases in between. The CDR3 has 15 amino acids. The CDR3 region has the DNA TGTGCCTGGTCCACAGGGGGGGGCCTCTACAATGAGCAGTTCTTC. The encoded protein is CAWSTGGGLYNEQFF.

CDR3: CASRFNRDSFYEQYF. The CDR3 nucleotides read TGCGCCAGCAGATTTAACCGGGACTCATTCTACGAGCAGTACTTC. The V gene is TRBV4-1, the J gene TRBJ2-7; D might be TRBD2 (6 bases). Germline V CDR1 and CDR2: MGHRA, YSYEKL. The CDR3 contains 15 residues. Trimming removed 6 bases from V and 3 bases from J, with 18 bases in between.

This clone was found a few times. The chain uses TRBV3-1 (or the pseudogene TRBV3-2) and TRBJ1-4; unclear D gene. Per the germline V gene, CDR1 is LGHDT and CDR2 is YNNKEL (reference sequence). V gave up 0 bases and J gave up 6 bases, with 8 bases separating them. The CDR3 sequence is 14 residues long. CDR3 bases: TGTGCCAGCAGCCAAGATCTTCCTCATGAAAAACTGTTTTTT. Amino acid sequence: CASSQDLPHEKLFF.

The CDR3 nucleotides read TGTGCCAGCAGCACCAAAGCTAGCAGGGGGACGAATGAGCAGTTCTTC. Its protein product is CASSTKASRGTNEQFF. J is TRBJ2-1 and V is TRBV5-4; TRBD1 agrees at 7 bases. J lost 7 bases, V lost 4 bases, and 14 bases had no gene match. Germline loops: CDR1 SGHNT, CDR2 YYREEE (reference sequence). CDR3 length equals 16 residues. Based on the CDR3 plus reference TRBV5-4 and TRBJ2-1, the full variable domain is ETGVTQSPTHLIKTRGQQVTLRCSSQSGHNTVSWYQQALGQGPQFIFQYYREEENGRGNFPPRFSGLQFPNYSSELNVNALELDDSALYLCASSTKASRGTNEQFFGPGTRLTVL.

This sequence joins TRBV19 and TRBJ1-3, with D possibly matching TRBD1 (6 bases). Trimming removed 3 bases from V and 2 bases from J, with 11 bases in between. The CDR3 covers 15 residues. Germline lookup yields CDR1 LNHDA and CDR2 SQIVND (reference sequence). DNA for the CDR3: TGTGCCAGTAGTATCCCCGGGACAACTGGAAACACCATATATTTT. The encoded protein is CASSIPGTTGNTIYF.

This clone was observed a handful of times. The CDR3 DNA follows: TGCGCCAGCAGCTTCCGGACAGAGCTGAACACTGAAGCTTTCTTT. Translated, it gives CASSFRTELNTEAFF. This chain joins TRBV5-1 and TRBJ1-1; D perhaps matches TRBD1 (6 bases). V was pared by 2 bases and J by 0 bases, with 11 bases between. CDR3 length: 15 residues. Germline-derived CDR1 and CDR2 are SGHRS and YFSETQ.

This chain uses TRBV7-9 with TRBJ2-5; D is unresolved. This CDR3 region has 12 residues. V lost 5 bases and J lost 7, with 11 bases in between. Germline loops: CDR1 SEHNR, CDR2 FQNEAQ (reference sequence). CDR3 in amino acids: CASSQNFGTQYF. In DNA, the CDR3 is TGTGCCAGCAGCCAAAACTTTGGGACCCAGTACTTC.

The chain links TRBV7-6 to TRBJ2-7; D is perhaps TRBD1 (5 bases). CDR3 size: 16 residues. Per the germline V gene, CDR1 is SGHVS and CDR2 is FNYEAQ. The V end was cut by 5 bases, the J end by 0 bases, with 17 bases between. The CDR3 is CASSPQLADSSYEQYF. In DNA form, the CDR3 reads TGTGCCAGCAGCCCGCAGTTAGCAGACAGCTCCTACGAGCAGTACTTC.

The chain is built from TRBV20-1 and TRBJ2-4; 11 bases line up with TRBD2. Germline V gene lookup returns CDR1 DFQATT and CDR2 SNEGSKA (reference sequence). V lost 3 bases to trimming and J lost 9 bases; unmatched junction nucleotides: 7. The CDR3 is 14 amino acids. This CDR3 reads CSASEASGRPIQYF. CDR3 nucleotide sequence: TGCAGTGCTAGTGAGGCTAGCGGGAGGCCCATTCAGTACTTC.

The chain is built from TRBV28 and TRBJ1-5; 9 bases line up with TRBD1. Germline CDR1 is MDHEN and CDR2 is SYDVKM. The ends lost 6 bases at V and 10 bases at J; junction bases unmatched: 10. The length of the CDR3 is 14 residues. CDR3 in amino acids: CASSKTGGPEPQHF. The CDR3 nucleotides read TGTGCCAGCAGCAAAACAGGGGGCCCCGAACCCCAGCATTTT.

The V and J genes are TRBV18 and TRBJ2-7, with D perhaps matching TRBD1 (6 bases). Trimming stripped 6 bases from V and 1 base from J, with 13 bases between. Germline lookup yields CDR1 KGHSH and CDR2 LQKENI. CDR3 size: 14 residues. The CDR3 is CASSPQTGSYEQYF. The CDR3 nucleotides are TGTGCCAGCTCTCCTCAGACAGGTTCCTACGAGCAGTACTTC.

The V gene is TRBV19, the J gene TRBJ2-1, with 10 bases aligning to TRBD2. Germline V lookup: CDR1 LNHDA, CDR2 SQIVND (reference sequence). The length of the CDR3 is 16 residues. The V gene end was trimmed by 5 bases and the J gene end by 8 bases; junction bases not matched to a gene: 12. This CDR3 reads CASSPFPLLAGDEQFF. CDR3 coding DNA: TGTGCCAGTAGTCCCTTCCCGCTGCTAGCGGGAGATGAGCAGTTCTTC.

The chain combines TRBV25-1 with TRBJ1-5, with D possibly matching TRBD1 (6 bases). The V end lost 3 bases, the J end lost 11 bases, and 17 bases lay between the germline ends. This CDR3 has 14 amino acids. Per germline, CDR1 MGHDK and CDR2 SYGVNS. CDR3 DNA: TGTGCCAGCAGTGATGACAGGCACAAAGGAGCCCAGCATTTT. This codes for CASSDDRHKGAQHF.

The chain links TRBV30 to TRBJ1-6, with D possibly TRBD1 on 5 matching bases. CDR3 length: 15 amino acids. Germline V CDR1 and CDR2: GTSNPN, SVGIG (reference sequence). V was pared by 0 bases and J by 6 bases, with 12 bases between. The DNA for the CDR3 is TGTGCCTGGAGTGTACTATCGGGGGGTAATTCACCCCTCCACTTT. It codes for CAWSVLSGGNSPLHF.

About this clone: At one of its ends the junction is not consistent with the germline gene, which may arise from a read error. The chain has TRBV5-1 and TRBJ2-5; 10 nucleotides align to TRBD2. The CDR3 spans 16 residues. The germline gives CDR1 SGHRS, CDR2 YFSETQ. In nucleotides, the CDR3 is TGCGCCCGCAGCTCTGGGGCCAGCGGGGGGGCGGAGACCCAGTACTTC. It specifies CARSSGASGGAETQYF.